The entry below gives a single T cell receptor beta chain sequence along with its context. The antigen is not known. This sample was taken from a study of yellow fever vaccine responses in identical twins. Study-level points and caveats: Among the twins, the vaccine T cell response reportedly seemed partly convergent and partly personalized.

The CDR3 has 15 residues. Germline assignment: CDR1 SGHAT and CDR2 FQDESV (reference sequence). V lost 5 bases and J lost 0, with 12 bases in between. A single record per CDR3 protein comes from TCRdb applying MiXCR to the RT-PCR reads. The sample has 20,000 or so distinct CDR3 sequences; roughly 70% are singletons. This chain connects TRBV11-1 to TRBJ2-3; either TRBD1 or TRBD2 may fit D (5 bases each). Sequencing used T cells from blood (PBMCs), unsorted or a sorted subset (not recorded which), obtained before or after yellow fever vaccination (not recorded which). The sequence derives from a woman aged 18 to 35 who received the yellow fever vaccine. In DNA form, the CDR3 reads TGTGCCAGCAGCCCCGGGACCATTAGCACAGATACGCAGTATTTT. Encoded protein: CASSPGTISTDTQYF. The whole variable domain, filled in from reference TRBV11-1 and TRBJ2-3, reads EAEVAQSPRYKITEKSQAVAFWCDPISGHATLYWYRQILGQGPELLVQFQDESVVDDSQLPKDRFSAERLKGVDSTLKIQPAELGDSAMYLCASSPGTISTDTQYFGPGTRLTVL.